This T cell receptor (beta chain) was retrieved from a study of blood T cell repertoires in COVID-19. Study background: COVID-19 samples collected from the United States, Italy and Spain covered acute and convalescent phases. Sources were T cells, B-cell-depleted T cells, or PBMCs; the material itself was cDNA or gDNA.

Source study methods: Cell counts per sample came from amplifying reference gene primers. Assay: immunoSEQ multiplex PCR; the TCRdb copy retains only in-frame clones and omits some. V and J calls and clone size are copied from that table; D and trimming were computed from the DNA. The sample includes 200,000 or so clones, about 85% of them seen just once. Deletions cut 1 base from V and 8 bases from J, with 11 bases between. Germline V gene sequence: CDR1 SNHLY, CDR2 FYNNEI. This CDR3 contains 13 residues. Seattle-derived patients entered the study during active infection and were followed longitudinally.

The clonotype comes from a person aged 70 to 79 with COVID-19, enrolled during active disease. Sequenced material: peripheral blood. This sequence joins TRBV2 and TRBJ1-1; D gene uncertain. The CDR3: CASSEVEGAEAFF. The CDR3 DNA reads TGTGCCAGCAGTGAAGTAGAGGGAGCAGAAGCTTTCTTT. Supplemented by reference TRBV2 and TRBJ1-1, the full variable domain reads EPEVTQTPSHQVTQMGQEVILRCVPISNHLYFYWYRQILGQKVEFLVSFYNNEISEKSEIFDDQFSVERPDGSNFTLKIRSTKLEDSAMYFCASSEVEGAEAFFGQGTRLTVV.